One and the same sample provided the 26 T cell receptor beta chains below, sequenced in a study of tumor and adjacent non-tumor tissue in lung cancer. This sample's RNA came from whole unsorted tissue. The normal lung tissue was taken more than 3 cm from the tumor edge. Three rounds of nested PCR, following a modified ARM-PCR protocol, produced the TCRbeta library. TCRdb independently ran MiXCR on the multiplex PCR reads; one entry per CDR3 protein. This table holds more than 35,000 distinct CDR3 sequences, around 62% found once. Material: distant non-tumor lung tissue. These receptors were taken from a woman between 40 and 50 years old with non-small cell lung cancer.

This sequence joins TRBV2 and TRBJ1-4; no firm D call. The germline V gene has CDR1 SNHLY and CDR2 FYNNEI. V was pared by 5 bases and J by 5 bases, with 15 bases between. The CDR3 runs to 15 residues. The CDR3: CASSRQRGKNEKLFF. CDR3 DNA: TGTGCCAGCAGTAGGCAACGGGGTAAAAATGAAAAACTGTTTTTT. Together with reference TRBV2 and TRBJ1-4, the CDR3 gives the full variable domain: EPEVTQTPSHQVTQMGQEVILRCVPISNHLYFYWYRQILGQKVEFLVSFYNNEISEKSEIFDDQFSVERPDGSNFTLKIRSTKLEDSAMYFCASSRQRGKNEKLFFGSGTQLSVL.

The chain recombines TRBV20-1 with TRBJ2-7; D is ambiguous. The CDR3 contains 16 residues. V was cut by 7 bases and J by 1 base, with 23 bases left in between. Looked up from germline, CDR1 is DFQATT and CDR2 is SNEGSKA (reference sequence). CDR3 sequence: CSDTGLDFDGSYEQYF. The DNA of the CDR3 is TGCAGTGATACGGGCTTAGATTTCGACGGGTCCTACGAGCAGTACTTC.

Concerning this clonotype: This may be a read error: a much more frequent sequence differs by one nucleotide. This chain connects TRBV5-1 to TRBJ2-3, with D unresolved. The germline gives CDR1 SGHRS, CDR2 YFSETQ. Trimming cost V 2 bases and J 4 bases, with 11 bases left between them. This CDR3 has 14 amino acids. This CDR3 is CASSFRLGSDTQYF. The DNA for the CDR3 is TGCGCCAGCAGCTTTAGACTGGGATCAGATACGCAGTATTTT.

This chain joins TRBV28 and TRBJ2-7; TRBD1 is a possible D gene (6 bases). The CDR3 is 13 amino acids. Germline V gene lookup returns CDR1 MDHEN and CDR2 SYDVKM. The germline V and J ends were trimmed by 8 bases and 3 bases, with 14 bases remaining between them. CDR3 sequence reads: CASHGQRVYEQYF. In nucleotides, the CDR3 is TGTGCCAGCCATGGACAGCGAGTCTACGAGCAGTACTTC.

About this clonotype itself: This clone may be a read error of a much larger clone one base away. The genes are TRBV30 and TRBJ2-2, with TRBD1 matching 8 bases. V dropped 1 base and J dropped 7; count of bases not matched to a gene: 11. CDR3 length: 16 amino acids. The V gene's germline CDR1 is GTSNPN and CDR2 SVGIG (reference sequence). CDR3: CAWSDEPTGVIGELFF. The DNA of the CDR3 is TGTGCCTGGAGTGATGAACCGACAGGGGTGATCGGGGAGCTGTTTTTT.

This clonotype was picked up many times. V and J are TRBV30 and TRBJ2-3, with D unresolved. The CDR3 is 13 residues long. The V end lost 5 bases, the J end lost 4 bases, and 13 bases lay between the germline ends. CDR1 is GTSNPN, CDR2 SVGIG, per germline (reference sequence). CDR3 loop: CAWSLGWSDTQYF. As DNA, the CDR3 is TGTGCCTGGTCCCTTGGATGGTCAGATACGCAGTATTTT.

This clonotype showed up many times. The rearrangement joins TRBV6-5 to TRBJ1-1, with D possibly matching TRBD1 (6 bases). Trimming removed 6 bases from V and 3 bases from J, with 11 bases in between. The CDR3 is 13 residues long. Germline V CDR1 and CDR2: MNHEY, SVGAGI. As DNA, the CDR3 is TGTGCCAGCAGCCGTACAGGGTACACTGAAGCTTTCTTT. Translation gives CASSRTGYTEAFF.

Of note for this clonotype: The junction differs from germline at one of its ends, possibly a read error. The chain joins TRBV6-5 to TRBJ1-2; no reliable D call. The length of the CDR3 is 15 residues. Germline values: CDR1 MNHEY, CDR2 SVGAGI. The CDR3 region has the DNA TGTGTCAGCAGCCAGAGAGGAGTCGGGTCTCATGGCTACACCTTC. Protein product: CVSSQRGVGSHGYTF.

This clonotype was detected ten times or more. The V and J genes are TRBV4-1 and TRBJ2-7; 9 positions agree with TRBD1. Germline CDR1 reads MGHRA; CDR2 reads YSYEKL. This CDR3 contains 15 residues. J was trimmed by 4 bases and V by 1 base; bases with no gene match: 5. CDR3 coding DNA: TGCGCCAGCAGCCAAGGGACAGGGGATCGTTACGAGCAGTACTTC. This codes for CASSQGTGDRYEQYF.

In the case of this clonotype: With a much larger clone just one base away, this may be a read error. The chain uses TRBV14 and TRBJ2-2; the match to TRBD1 covers 7 bases. Germline-derived CDR1 and CDR2 are SGHDN and FVKESK. This CDR3 region has 17 residues. CDR3 bases: TGTGCCAGCAGCCAACCTGGGACAGCCCGTAACACCGGGAAGCTGTTTTTT. Residues: CASSQPGTARNTGKLFF.

The chain recombines TRBV15 with TRBJ2-1, with 8 bases aligning to TRBD2. CDR3 length equals 15 residues. Germline-derived CDR1 and CDR2 are LNHNV and YYDKDF (reference sequence). Trimming cost V 8 bases and J 6 bases; bases outside gene matches: 12. Here the CDR3 DNA reads TGTGCCACCTTGCGTCGGGAGGGCCTTCGCAATGAGCAGTTCTTC. It yields the protein CATLRREGLRNEQFF. Variable domain in full (rest from reference TRBV15 and TRBJ2-1): DAMVIQNPRYQVTQFGKPVTLSCSQTLNHNVMYWYQQKSSQAPKLLFHYYDKDFNNEADTPDNFQSRRPNTSFCFLDIRSPGLGDTAMYLCATLRREGLRNEQFFGPGTRLTVL.

This clonotype is medium-sized in the sample. The chain has TRBV11-2 and TRBJ2-7; TRBD1 matches 9 bases. V lost 4 bases and J lost 2; bases outside the gene matches: 3. The CDR3 has 14 amino acids. Germline V gives CDR1 SGHAT, CDR2 FQNNGV. CDR3 bases: TGTGCCAGCAGCTCCCGGACAGGGGCCTACGAGCAGTACTTC. Translation: CASSSRTGAYEQYF.

V gene TRBV30 combines with J gene TRBJ2-7; possible D gene TRBD1, 5 bases. V lost 5 bases and J 1 base, leaving 6 bases between the germline ends. The germline V gene has CDR1 GTSNPN and CDR2 SVGIG (reference sequence). The CDR3 is 11 residues long. DNA of the CDR3: TGTGCCTGGGGGGCATCCTACGAGCAGTACTTC. Translated: CAWGASYEQYF.

The J gene is TRBJ1-2, the V gene TRBV12-5; D unclear. This CDR3 spans 12 amino acids. Germline lookup yields CDR1 LGHNT and CDR2 FRNRAP. The V end lost 3 bases, the J end lost 3 bases, and 5 bases lay between the germline ends. Written as DNA, the CDR3 is TGTGCTAGTGGTTTCGATGACTATGGCTACACCTTC. Translated: CASGFDDYGYTF.

For this clonotype: The conserved phenylalanine or tryptophan is not found at the CDR3 terminus, so this likely reflects a read error. The DNA is left out, because the CDR3 cannot be placed on it with certainty; the CDR3 is given as TCRdb lists it. This chain connects TRBV11-3 to TRBJ2-6. Germline-derived CDR1 and CDR2 are SGHNT and YENEEA. The CDR3 numbers 14 amino acids, ends counted. The CDR3 loop reads CASSPGDGANVLAS.

For this clonotype: Without the conserved terminal phenylalanine or tryptophan, this CDR3 likely stems from a read error. The chain combines TRBV5-1 with TRBJ1-1; D possibly corresponds to TRBD1 (6 bases). Trimming removed 4 bases at V and 8 bases at J, with 12 bases between. CDR1 is SGHRS and CDR2 is YFSETQ in the germline V gene. This CDR3 has 12 amino acids. CDR3 DNA sequence: TGCGCCAGCAGCCCTGGACAGAACGAAGCTTTCTAT. Translating gives CASSPGQNEAFY.

In its sample, this clonotype is medium-sized. This rearrangement joins TRBV11-3 to TRBJ2-7; D remains unclear. Germline CDR1 is SGHNT and CDR2 is YENEEA. Between the trimmed V and J ends, which lost 5 bases and 7 bases, there was a span of 15 bases. The CDR3 is made up of 13 amino acids. The CDR3: CASSLAMGSEQYF. The DNA for the CDR3 is TGTGCCAGCAGCCTCGCGATGGGGTCTGAGCAGTACTTC. The whole variable domain, remainder taken from reference TRBV11-3 and TRBJ2-7, is EAGVVQSPRYKIIEKKQPVAFWCNPISGHNTLYWYLQNLGQGPELLIRYENEEAVDDSQLPKDRFSAERLKGVDSTLKIQPAELGDSAVYLCASSLAMGSEQYFGPGTRLTVT.

As concerns this clonotype: A much larger clone differs from this one at a single base, so this may be a read error. The rearrangement uses TRBV20-1 and TRBJ1-1; perhaps TRBD1 as D (5 bases). The V end lost 2 bases, the J end lost 0 bases, and 10 bases lay between the germline ends. This CDR3 has 14 residues. Germline values: CDR1 DFQATT, CDR2 SNEGSKA (reference sequence). As DNA, the CDR3 is TGCAGTGCTAGACAGGGTAGACTGAACACTGAAGCTTTCTTT. Protein sequence: CSARQGRLNTEAFF.

Worth noting for this clonotype: An end of the junction does not agree with germline; a read error may underlie this. The chain combines TRBV11-2 with TRBJ2-6; D unclear. The CDR3 runs to 16 residues. The germline V gene has CDR1 SGHAT and CDR2 FQNNGV. CDR3 amino acids: CASRWSGLSVADVLTF. In DNA, the CDR3 is TGTGCCAGCAGGTGGTCAGGCCTCTCTGTGGCCGACGTCCTGACTTTC.

The chain employs TRBV6-5 and TRBJ2-2; no firm D call. Germline loops: CDR1 MNHEY, CDR2 SVGAGI. The CDR3 is 12 amino acids. Trimming cost V 11 bases and J 4 bases, with 11 bases left between them. The CDR3, as DNA: TGTGCCGGCAATTACCCCACCGGGGAGCTGTTTTTT. This translates into CAGNYPTGELFF.

In regard to this clonotype: Because the CDR3 is missing its conserved closing phenylalanine or tryptophan, this is likely a read error. The chain couples TRBV11-2 to TRBJ2-7; the D is unclear. The CDR3 runs 12 residues. Germline-derived CDR1 and CDR2 are SGHAT and FQNNGV. The ends were cut back, 0 bases at V and 9 bases at J, with 9 bases in the middle. The DNA for the CDR3 is TGTGCCAGCAGCTTAGAGGTGGTCTGGCAGTACTTA. This encodes CASSLEVVWQYL.

This clonotype has at least ten counts. This rearrangement joins TRBV6-5 to TRBJ2-6; a weak D match, TRBD2 (5 bases). Germline CDR1 reads MNHEY; CDR2 reads SVGAGI. Trimming shortened V by 5 bases and J by 2 bases, and 13 bases separated the two germline ends. The CDR3 has 16 residues. The CDR3 here is CASSRGYEAGANVLTF. CDR3 DNA sequence: TGTGCCAGCAGTCGGGGATACGAGGCTGGGGCCAACGTCCTGACTTTC.

With regard to this clonotype: Possible read error: a much larger clone is one base away. The rearrangement uses TRBV28 and TRBJ1-2; 9 bases agree with TRBD1. The CDR3 length is 14 residues. In germline, CDR1 is MDHEN, CDR2 SYDVKM. CDR3 sequence reads: CVSRGQGQIGGYTF. In DNA form, the CDR3 reads TGTGTCAGCAGGGGACAGGGCCAAATCGGAGGCTACACCTTC.

A note on this clonotype: A read error is possible here, since a much larger clone lies one base away. The chain carries TRBV20-1 and TRBJ2-5; 8 nucleotides align to TRBD1. Trimming cost V 2 bases and J 9 bases; bases outside gene matches: 11. This CDR3 spans 14 amino acids. CDR1 DFQATT and CDR2 SNEGSKA come from the germline V gene (reference sequence). The CDR3 spells CSARPGQGGEAQYF. In DNA form, the CDR3 reads TGCAGTGCTAGACCCGGACAGGGCGGGGAGGCCCAGTACTTC.

This clonotype was detected ten times or more. V is TRBV6-1 and J is TRBJ2-7, with D possibly being TRBD1 (6 bases). Germline lookup yields CDR1 MNHNS and CDR2 SASEGT. There are 15 residues in the CDR3. With 7 bases removed from V and 0 bases from J, the gap between germline ends came to 16 bases. Here the CDR3 reads CASTVIAGVSYEQYF. The CDR3 coding sequence is TGTGCCAGCACAGTTATAGCAGGGGTCTCCTACGAGCAGTACTTC.

The table lists this clonotype with many counts. The V and J genes are TRBV13 and TRBJ2-7; D not resolved. V lost 5 bases to trimming and J lost 2 bases, with 4 bases between them. CDR3 length equals 11 residues. Germline-derived CDR1 and CDR2 are PRHDT and FYEKMQ (reference sequence). The CDR3 here is CASSLPYEQYF. The CDR3 region has the DNA TGTGCCAGCAGCCTCCCCTACGAGCAGTACTTC.